This TCR beta chain was recovered during a study of OX40 agonist ivuxolimab in advanced cancers. The repertoire was sequenced with immunoSEQ multiplex PCR; TCRdb's copy has only in-frame clones and lacks some. The sample carries roughly 29,000 clones, approximately 90% recorded once. The sequence came from an adult with an advanced solid tumor such as melanoma, head and neck, liver or kidney cancer. The specimen comprised CD4+ or CD8+ T cells sorted from blood, sampled in a trial of the OX40 agonist ivuxolimab.

The chain's CDR3 is CATVEGYEQYF. The CDR3 DNA sequence: TGTGCCACCGTGGAAGGATACGAGCAGTACTTC. The gene calls are TRBV7-2 and TRBJ2-7; D unresolved. CDR3 length equals 11 residues. Germline loops: CDR1 SGHTA, CDR2 FQGNSA. The V end was cut by 10 bases, the J end by 4 bases, with 11 bases between.